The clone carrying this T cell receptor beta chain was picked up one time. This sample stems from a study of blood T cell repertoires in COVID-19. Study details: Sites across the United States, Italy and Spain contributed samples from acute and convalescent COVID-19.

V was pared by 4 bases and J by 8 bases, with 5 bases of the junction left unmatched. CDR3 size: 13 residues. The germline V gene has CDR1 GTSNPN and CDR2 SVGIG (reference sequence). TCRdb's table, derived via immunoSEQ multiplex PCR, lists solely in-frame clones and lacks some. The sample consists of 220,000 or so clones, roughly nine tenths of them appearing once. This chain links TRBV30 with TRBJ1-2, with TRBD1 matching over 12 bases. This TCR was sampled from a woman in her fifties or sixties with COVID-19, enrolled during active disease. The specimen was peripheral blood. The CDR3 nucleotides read TGTGCCTGGACCGCAGGGACAGGGGGCGGCTACACCTTC. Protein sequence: CAWTAGTGGGYTF.